The source of this T cell receptor beta chain is a study of blood T cell repertoires in COVID-19. Across the whole study: The cDNA or gDNA used as material had been derived from T cells, B-cell-depleted T cells, or PBMCs.

Participant ages covered about 18 to 95 years across about two dozen US areas. Authors' methods: Amplification from reference gene primers served as the basis for estimated nucleated cell counts. Using immunoSEQ multiplex PCR, the repertoire was profiled, and TCRdb retains in-frame clones only, with some absent. V and J calls and clone size are given by that table; D and trimming were obtained from the DNA. The sample comprises some 460,000 clones, about 90% of which are singletons, and about 2% rests with the top ten. This clone was observed once. V was pared by 0 bases and J by 7 bases, with 12 bases between. The CDR3 is 15 residues long. Germline V CDR1 and CDR2: MNHEY, SVGAGI.

J is TRBJ1-4 and V is TRBV6-5; D possibly corresponds to TRBD1 (6 bases). The sample was PBMCs or T cells enriched from blood (not recorded which). The TCR sequence derives from a woman in her late teens or twenties with acute COVID-19. As DNA, the CDR3 is TGTGCCAGCAGTTACTCACAGGGAAGAGGTGAAAAACTGTTTTTT. As protein: CASSYSQGRGEKLFF.